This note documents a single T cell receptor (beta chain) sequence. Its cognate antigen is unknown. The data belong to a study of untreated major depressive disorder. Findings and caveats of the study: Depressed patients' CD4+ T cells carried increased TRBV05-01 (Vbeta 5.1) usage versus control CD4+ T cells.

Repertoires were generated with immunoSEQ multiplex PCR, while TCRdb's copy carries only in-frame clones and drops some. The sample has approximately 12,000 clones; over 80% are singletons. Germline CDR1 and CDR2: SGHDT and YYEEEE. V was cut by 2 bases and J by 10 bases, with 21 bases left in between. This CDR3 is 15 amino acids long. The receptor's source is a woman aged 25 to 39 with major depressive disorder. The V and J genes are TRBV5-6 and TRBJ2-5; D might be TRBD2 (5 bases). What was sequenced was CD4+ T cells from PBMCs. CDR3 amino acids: CASSFGQLPEEDQYF. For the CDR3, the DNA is TGTGCCAGCAGCTTTGGGCAGCTCCCGGAGGAAGACCAGTACTTC.